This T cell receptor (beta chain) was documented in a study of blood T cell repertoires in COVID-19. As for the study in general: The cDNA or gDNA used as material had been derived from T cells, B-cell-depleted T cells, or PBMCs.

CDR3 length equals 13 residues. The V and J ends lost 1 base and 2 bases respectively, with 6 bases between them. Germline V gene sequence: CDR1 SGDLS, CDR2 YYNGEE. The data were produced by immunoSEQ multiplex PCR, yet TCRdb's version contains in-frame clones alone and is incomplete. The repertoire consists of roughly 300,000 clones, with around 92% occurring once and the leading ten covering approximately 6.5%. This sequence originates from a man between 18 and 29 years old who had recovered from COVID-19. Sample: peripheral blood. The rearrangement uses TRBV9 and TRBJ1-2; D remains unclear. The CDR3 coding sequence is TGTGCCAGCAGCGTACAGGAAAACTATGGCTACACCTTC. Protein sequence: CASSVQENYGYTF.